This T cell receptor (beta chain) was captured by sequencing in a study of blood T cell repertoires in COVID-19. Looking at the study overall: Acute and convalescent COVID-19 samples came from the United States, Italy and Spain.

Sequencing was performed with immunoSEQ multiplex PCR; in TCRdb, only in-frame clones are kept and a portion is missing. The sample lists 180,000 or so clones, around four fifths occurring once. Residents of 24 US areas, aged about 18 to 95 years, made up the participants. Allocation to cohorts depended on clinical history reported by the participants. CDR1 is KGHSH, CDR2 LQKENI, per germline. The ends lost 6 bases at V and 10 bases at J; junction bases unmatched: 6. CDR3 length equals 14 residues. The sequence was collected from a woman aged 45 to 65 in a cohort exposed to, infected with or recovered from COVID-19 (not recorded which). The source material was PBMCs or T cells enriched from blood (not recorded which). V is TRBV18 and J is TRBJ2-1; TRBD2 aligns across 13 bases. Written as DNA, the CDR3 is TGTGCCAGCTCCCCAGGACTAGCGGGAGAAGAGCAGTTCTTC. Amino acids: CASSPGLAGEEQFF.